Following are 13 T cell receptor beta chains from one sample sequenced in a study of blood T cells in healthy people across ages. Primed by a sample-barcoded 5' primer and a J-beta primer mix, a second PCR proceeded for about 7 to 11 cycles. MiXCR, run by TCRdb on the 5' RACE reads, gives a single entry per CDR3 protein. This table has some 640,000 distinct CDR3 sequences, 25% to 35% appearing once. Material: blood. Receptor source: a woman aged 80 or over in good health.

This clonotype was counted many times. CDR3 residues: CSVGGGGPEQFF. The CDR3 coding sequence is TGCAGCGTTGGAGGGGGGGGACCTGAGCAGTTCTTC. The rearrangement links TRBV29-1 to TRBJ2-1, with D maybe TRBD2 (7 bases). Germline CDR1 SQVTM, CDR2 ANQGSEA. The V and J ends lost 4 bases and 9 bases respectively, with 13 bases between them. The CDR3 is made up of 12 amino acids.

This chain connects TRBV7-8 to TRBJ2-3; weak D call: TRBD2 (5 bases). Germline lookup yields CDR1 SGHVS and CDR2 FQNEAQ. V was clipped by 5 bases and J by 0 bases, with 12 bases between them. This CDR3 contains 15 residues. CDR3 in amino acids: CASSRWGASTDTQYF. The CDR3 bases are TGTGCCAGCAGCCGCTGGGGAGCTAGCACAGATACGCAGTATTTT.

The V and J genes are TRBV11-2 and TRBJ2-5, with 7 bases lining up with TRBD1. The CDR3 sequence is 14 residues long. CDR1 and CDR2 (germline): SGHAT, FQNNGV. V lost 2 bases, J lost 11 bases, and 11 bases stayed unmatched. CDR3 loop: CASSLRDRYNEQYF. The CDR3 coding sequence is TGTGCCAGCAGCTTACGGGACAGATACAATGAGCAGTACTTC.

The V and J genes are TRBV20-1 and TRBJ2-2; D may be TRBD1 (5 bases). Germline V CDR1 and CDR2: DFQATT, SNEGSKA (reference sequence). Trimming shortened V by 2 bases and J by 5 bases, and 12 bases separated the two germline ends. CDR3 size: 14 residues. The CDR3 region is CSARHHPGTGELFF. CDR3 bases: TGCAGTGCTAGACATCACCCAGGGACCGGGGAGCTGTTTTTT.

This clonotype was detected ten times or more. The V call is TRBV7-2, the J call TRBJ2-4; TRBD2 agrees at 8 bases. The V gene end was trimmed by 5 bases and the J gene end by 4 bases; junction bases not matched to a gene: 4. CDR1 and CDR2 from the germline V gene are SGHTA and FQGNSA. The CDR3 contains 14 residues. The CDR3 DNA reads TGTGCCAGCAGCCAAAGCGGGGGTAAAAACATTCAGTACTTC. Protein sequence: CASSQSGGKNIQYF.

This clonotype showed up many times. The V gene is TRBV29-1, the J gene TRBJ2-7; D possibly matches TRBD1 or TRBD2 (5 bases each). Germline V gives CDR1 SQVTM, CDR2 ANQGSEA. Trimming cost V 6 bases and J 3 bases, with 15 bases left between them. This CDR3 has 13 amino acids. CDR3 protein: CSVGDGRIYEQYF. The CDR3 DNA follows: TGCAGCGTGGGGGACGGAAGAATCTACGAGCAGTACTTC.

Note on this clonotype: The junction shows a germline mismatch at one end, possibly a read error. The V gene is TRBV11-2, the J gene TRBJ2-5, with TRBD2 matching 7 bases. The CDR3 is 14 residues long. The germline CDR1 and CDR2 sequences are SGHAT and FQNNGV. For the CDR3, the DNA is TGTGCCAGCAGCCCATTAGCGGGTACAGAGGCCCAGTACTTC. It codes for CASSPLAGTEAQYF. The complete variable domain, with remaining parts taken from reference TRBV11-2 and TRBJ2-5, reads EAGVAQSPRYKIIEKRQSVAFWCNPISGHATLYWYQQILGQGPKLLIQFQNNGVVDDSQLPKDRFSAERLKGVDSTLKIQPAKLEDSAVYLCASSPLAGTEAQYFGPGTRLLVL.

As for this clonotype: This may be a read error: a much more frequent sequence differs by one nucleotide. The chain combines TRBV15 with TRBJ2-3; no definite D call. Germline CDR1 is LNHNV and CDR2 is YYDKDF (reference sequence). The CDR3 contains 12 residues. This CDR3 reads CATSRQFGTRYF. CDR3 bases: TGTGCCACCAGCAGGCAGTTCGGAACGCGGTATTTT.

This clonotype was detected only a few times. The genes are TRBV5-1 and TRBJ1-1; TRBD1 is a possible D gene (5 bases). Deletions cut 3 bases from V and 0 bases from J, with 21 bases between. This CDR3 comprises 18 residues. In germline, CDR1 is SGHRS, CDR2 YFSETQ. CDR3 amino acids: CASSWSGTLLRMNTEAFF. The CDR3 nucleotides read TGCGCCAGCAGCTGGTCCGGGACCCTCCTGAGAATGAACACTGAAGCTTTCTTT.

DNA for the CDR3: TGTGCCAGCAGTCCCCCTAAGGGGACCCTTTGGAACGAGCAGTACTTC. Translation gives CASSPPKGTLWNEQYF. V and J are TRBV28 and TRBJ2-7; D assignment may be TRBD1 or TRBD2 (5 bases each). V was trimmed by 5 bases and J by 5 bases, leaving 22 bases between them. CDR3 length: 16 amino acids. CDR1 is MDHEN, CDR2 SYDVKM, per germline.

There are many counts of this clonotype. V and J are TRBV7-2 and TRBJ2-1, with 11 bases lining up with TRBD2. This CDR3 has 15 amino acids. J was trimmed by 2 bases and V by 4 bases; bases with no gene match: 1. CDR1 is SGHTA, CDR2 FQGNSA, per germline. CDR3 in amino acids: CASSSSGGTYNEQFF. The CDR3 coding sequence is TGTGCCAGCAGCTCTAGCGGGGGGACCTACAATGAGCAGTTCTTC.

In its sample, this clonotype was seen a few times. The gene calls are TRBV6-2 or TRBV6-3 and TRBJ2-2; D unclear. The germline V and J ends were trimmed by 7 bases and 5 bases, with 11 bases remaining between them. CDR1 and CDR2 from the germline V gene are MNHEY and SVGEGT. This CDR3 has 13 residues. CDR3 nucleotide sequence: TGTGCCAGCACATGGCGCGTTACCGGGGAGCTGTTTTTT. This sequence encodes CASTWRVTGELFF.

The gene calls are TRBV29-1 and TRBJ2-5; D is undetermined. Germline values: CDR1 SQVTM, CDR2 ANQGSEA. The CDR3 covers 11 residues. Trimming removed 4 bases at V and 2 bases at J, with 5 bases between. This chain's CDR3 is CSVAQQETQYF. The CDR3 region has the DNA TGCAGCGTTGCCCAACAAGAGACCCAGTACTTC. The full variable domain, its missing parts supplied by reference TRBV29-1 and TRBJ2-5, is SAVISQKPSRDICQRGTSLTIQCQVDSQVTMMFWYRQQPGQSLTLIATANQGSEATYESGFVIDKFPISRPNLTFSTLTVSNMSPEDSSIYLCSVAQQETQYFGPGTRLLVL.